This entry lists 18 T cell receptor beta chains sequenced from one sample in a study of cytomegalovirus exposure and HLA in healthy donors. 13 Jbeta primers and 60 Vbeta primers were used for the PCR. TCRdb's table, derived via immunoSEQ multiplex PCR, lists solely in-frame clones and lacks some. The sample holds about 200,000 clones, about 80% seen once. Sequenced input: PBMCs. The receptors originated from a male donor in good health and CMV-seronegative.

The V and J genes are TRBV28 and TRBJ2-1, with a tentative D call TRBD2 (5 bases). V lost 3 bases and J lost 1, with 10 bases in between. The CDR3 length is 15 residues. CDR1 MDHEN and CDR2 SYDVKM come from the germline V gene. CDR3 sequence: CASSFSSLSYNEQFF. CDR3 DNA sequence: TGTGCCAGCAGTTTTTCTAGCTTATCCTACAATGAGCAGTTCTTC.

J is TRBJ1-5 and V is TRBV28, with no clear D. The CDR3 extends over 11 amino acids. Germline-derived CDR1 and CDR2 are MDHEN and SYDVKM. Trimming cost V 8 bases and J 5 bases, with 7 bases left between them. CDR3 protein: CASAVDQPQHF. CDR3 nucleotide sequence: TGTGCCAGCGCGGTGGATCAGCCCCAGCATTTT.

This chain connects TRBV30 to TRBJ2-1; 8 bases are shared with TRBD2. The V gene end was trimmed by 2 bases and the J gene end by 9 bases; junction bases not matched to a gene: 12. This CDR3 is 15 amino acids long. Looked up from germline, CDR1 is GTSNPN and CDR2 is SVGIG (reference sequence). The CDR3 nucleotides read TGTGCCTGGAGTCCCATAGCGGGGCTTTGGGTTGAGCAGTTCTTC. Its protein is CAWSPIAGLWVEQFF.

This clone was detected only once. This CDR3 is CASRHLNTEAFF. Here the CDR3 DNA reads TGTGCCAGTCGACACCTGAACACTGAAGCTTTCTTT. The V gene is TRBV7-2, the J gene TRBJ1-1; D gene uncertain. CDR1 is SGHTA and CDR2 is FQGNSA in the germline V gene. V was shortened by 9 bases and J by 0 bases, with 8 bases between the two germline ends. The length of the CDR3 is 12 residues.

J is TRBJ1-2 and V is TRBV19, with a weak D call TRBD1 (6 bases). Germline CDR1 is LNHDA and CDR2 is SQIVND (reference sequence). CDR3 length: 13 amino acids. Trimming stripped 5 bases from V and 2 bases from J, with 9 bases between. CDR3 amino acids: CASSARGNYGYTF. For the CDR3, the DNA is TGTGCCAGTAGTGCCAGGGGAAACTATGGCTACACCTTC.

The chain couples TRBV27 to TRBJ2-7; maybe TRBD1 (5 bases). From germline, CDR1 is MNHEY and CDR2 SMNVEV (reference sequence). V lost 4 bases and J lost 0, with 13 bases in between. This CDR3 contains 15 residues. DNA for the CDR3: TGTGCCAGCAGTTCATCGACAGCGAGCTCCTACGAGCAGTACTTC. This translates into CASSSSTASSYEQYF.

CDR3 nucleotide sequence: TGTGCCAGCAGCTCCCTGACAAGTACCTACGAGCAGTACTTC. Encoded protein: CASSSLTSTYEQYF. The chain carries TRBV5-6 and TRBJ2-5; D is ambiguous. TRBJ2-7 matches the DNA end more closely, so the J call is doubtful. The CDR3 covers 14 residues. CDR1 SGHDT and CDR2 YYEEEE come from the germline V gene.

This sequence joins TRBV6-5 and TRBJ1-5; no clear D gene. Trimming shortened V by 8 bases and J by 4 bases, and 12 bases separated the two germline ends. The CDR3 runs to 13 residues. From germline, CDR1 is MNHEY and CDR2 SVGAGI. The CDR3 loop is CASSVRINQPQHF. In DNA form, the CDR3 reads TGTGCCAGCTCTGTGAGAATTAATCAGCCCCAGCATTTT.

The chain combines TRBV9 with TRBJ1-1, with D possibly TRBD1 on 5 matching bases. Germline loops: CDR1 SGDLS, CDR2 YYNGEE. This CDR3 has 14 residues. V was clipped by 4 bases and J by 1 base, with 11 bases between them. This CDR3 reads CASSSPRANTEAFF. In DNA, the CDR3 is TGTGCCAGCAGCTCCCCCAGGGCGAACACTGAAGCTTTCTTT.

The V and J genes are TRBV25-1 and TRBJ1-2, with D possibly being TRBD1 (5 bases). V was clipped by 4 bases and J by 8 bases, with 20 bases between them. The CDR3 is 15 amino acids. Germline-derived CDR1 and CDR2 are MGHDK and SYGVNS. In nucleotides, the CDR3 is TGTGCCAGCAGTGCGGGCCAGTCAGGGATTGAAGGCTACACCTTC. It yields the protein CASSAGQSGIEGYTF.

V gene TRBV4-3 combines with J gene TRBJ2-3; perhaps TRBD1 as D (5 bases). Trimming left V 0 bases short and J 1 base short, with 11 bases between. CDR3 length: 16 amino acids. Per the germline V gene, CDR1 is LGHNA and CDR2 is YSLEER. The CDR3 loop is CASSQDLEQGTDTQYF. CDR3 DNA: TGCGCCAGCAGCCAAGATCTGGAACAGGGCACAGATACGCAGTATTTT.

This chain links TRBV28 with TRBJ2-7; 8 positions match TRBD1. The length of the CDR3 is 15 residues. Losses at the gene ends were 7 bases for V and 3 bases for J; bases not matched to a gene: 11. The germline gives CDR1 MDHEN, CDR2 SYDVKM. This CDR3 is CASIPFGTGRYEQYF. The CDR3 region has the DNA TGTGCCAGCATTCCCTTCGGGACAGGCCGCTACGAGCAGTACTTC.

Turning to this clone: One end of the junction is discordant with germline, which a read error may explain. This chain connects TRBV2 to TRBJ2-7, with 8 bases identical to TRBD1. Germline V gene data show CDR1 as SNHLY and CDR2 as FYNNEI. The CDR3 spans 14 residues. In DNA, the CDR3 is TGTGCCAGCAGTAAAGACCAGGGGGCAGCATGGGCAAGATTC. Its translation is CASSKDQGAAWARF.

This chain connects TRBV5-6 to TRBJ1-5; D unresolved. The CDR3 consists of 15 residues. CDR1 and CDR2 from the germline V gene are SGHDT and YYEEEE. Trimming pared 4 bases from V and 0 bases from J, leaving 11 bases between. CDR3 sequence (DNA): TGTGCCAGCAGCGCGACAAGACCTAGCAATCAGCCCCAGCATTTT. Its protein product is CASSATRPSNQPQHF.

For this clone: Other DNA sequences from this sample encode an identical CDR3 as well. This chain connects TRBV5-8 to TRBJ1-5, with TRBD1 matching 7 bases. Germline CDR1 and CDR2: SGHTS and YDEGEE. V shed 4 bases and J 9 bases; nucleotides not matched to a gene: 7. The CDR3 loop spans 13 amino acids. The CDR3 coding sequence is TGTGCCAGCAGCCGCGACAGGGACCGGCCCCAGCATTTT. Translation: CASSRDRDRPQHF.

This clone showed up just a few times. The chain uses TRBV5-6 and TRBJ1-2; 8 nucleotides match TRBD1. The junction had 3 bases not matched to a gene; V was cut back by 4 bases and J by 7 bases. Germline V gene sequence: CDR1 SGHDT, CDR2 YYEEEE. The CDR3 extends over 12 amino acids. Here the CDR3 reads CASSGQGRGYTF. In DNA, the CDR3 is TGTGCCAGCAGCGGACAGGGACGTGGCTACACCTTC.

The V and J genes are TRBV5-1 and TRBJ2-1, with 7 bases fitting TRBD2. The CDR3 sequence is 16 residues long. Germline loops: CDR1 SGHRS, CDR2 YFSETQ. J gave up 5 bases and V 2 bases, and 10 bases lay outside the gene matches. The CDR3 DNA reads as TGCGCCAGCAGCTTACTAGCGTTCCTAGGCGACAATGAGCAGTTCTTC. This encodes CASSLLAFLGDNEQFF.

Regarding this clone: Other DNA sequences from this sample encode an identical CDR3 as well. V and J are TRBV9 and TRBJ2-3, with TRBD2 matching 9 bases. The germline CDR1 and CDR2 sequences are SGDLS and YYNGEE. J gave up 0 bases and V 0 bases, and 2 bases lay outside the gene matches. This CDR3 region has 16 residues. In nucleotides, the CDR3 is TGTGCCAGCAGCGTAGAAGCGGGAGGCAGCACAGATACGCAGTATTTT. This encodes CASSVEAGGSTDTQYF.